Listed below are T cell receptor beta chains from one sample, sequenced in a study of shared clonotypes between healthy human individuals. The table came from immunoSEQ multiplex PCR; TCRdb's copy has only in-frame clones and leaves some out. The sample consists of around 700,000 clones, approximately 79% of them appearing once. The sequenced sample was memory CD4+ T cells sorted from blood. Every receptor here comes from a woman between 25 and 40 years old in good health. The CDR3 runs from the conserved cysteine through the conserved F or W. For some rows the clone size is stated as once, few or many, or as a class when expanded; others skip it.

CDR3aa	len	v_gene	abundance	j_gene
CASSLIRGTGELFF	14	TRBV7-9	-	TRBJ2-2
CASSLDTTEQFF	12	TRBV7-9	-	TRBJ2-1
CSENPGQHNEQFF	13	TRBV29-1	-	TRBJ2-1
CASRGLADTGELFF	14	TRBV28	-	TRBJ2-2
CASSLKENTEAFF	13	TRBV11-2	few	TRBJ1-1
CASSLARGVEHEQYF	15	TRBV7-9	-	TRBJ2-7
CASSFGTARQETQYF	15	TRBV7-9	-	TRBJ2-5
CASSLEQGEQYF	12	TRBV5-1	-	TRBJ2-7
CASSLVHYNEQFF	13	TRBV7-6	-	TRBJ2-1
CASSPPGLAGDNEQFF	16	TRBV18	-	TRBJ2-1
CASSYVFGTGAYEQYF	16	TRBV28	-	-
CSALPGQGRYNEQFF	15	TRBV29-1	-	TRBJ2-1